This TCR beta chain was retrieved from a study of blood T cell repertoires in COVID-19. V dropped 6 bases and J dropped 8 bases, with 10 bases sitting between them. Germline V gives CDR1 SNHLY, CDR2 FYNNEI. This CDR3 is 12 amino acids long. Under the authors' procedure: Reference gene primer amplification gave nucleated cell count estimates. Profiled with immunoSEQ multiplex PCR; TCRdb holds only in-frame clones, not every one. The V and J calls and clone size are taken from that table; D and trimming were inferred from the DNA. The sample gives some 250,000 clones, more than 75% of which show up once; around a sixth is in the top ten. Enrolled through a virtual design, the participants were between 18 and 89 years of age and came from under 25 US areas. Which cohort a participant joined came from the clinical history participants gave. Cohort 3 donors counted as recovered after two negative PCRs, clearance, or resolved symptoms.

The TCR sequence derives from a man between 18 and 29 years old who had recovered from COVID-19. The sequenced material came from PBMCs or T cells enriched from blood (not recorded which). The chain has TRBV2 and TRBJ1-4, with D perhaps matching TRBD1 (5 bases). CDR3 protein: CASRREGEKLFF. The DNA of the CDR3 is TGTGCCAGCAGGAGGGAGGGGGAAAAACTGTTTTTT.